The table lists the clone carrying this T cell receptor beta chain with a few counts. Its antigen remains unknown. The CDR3 sequence is 13 residues long. Trimming pared 4 bases from V and 6 bases from J, leaving 8 bases between. Germline V gene sequence: CDR1 SGDLS, CDR2 YYNGEE. The data derive from a study of spatial heterogeneity in lung cancer. About the study: The study observed each unique TCR and UMI combination more than ten times on average in raw reads.

General study results and limits: Ubiquitous expanded tumor TCRs appeared in blood more at resection than follow-up.

The study tagged each TCR cDNA molecule with a unique molecular identifier. MiXCR was run by TCRdb on the 5' RACE reads, yielding one entry per CDR3 protein. The repertoire consists of 110,000 or so distinct CDR3 sequences, with approximately 11% occurring once and the leading ten covering approximately 24%. The time point: blood at routine non-recurrence follow-up after resection. Tumor, nontumor lung or frozen PBMC supplied whole RNA that was sequenced unsorted. This receptor was obtained from a female donor with early-stage non-small cell lung cancer. This specimen was PBMCs, taken at follow-up. The chain employs TRBV9 and TRBJ1-6; D gene ambiguous. The CDR3 bases are TGTGCCAGCAGCCCCCACGGTAATTCACCCCTCCACTTT. This translates into CASSPHGNSPLHF. The variable domain in full, completed from reference TRBV9 and TRBJ1-6, reads DSGVTQTPKHLITATGQRVTLRCSPRSGDLSVYWYQQSLDQGLQFLIQYYNGEERAKGNILERFSAQQFPDLHSELNLSSLELGDSALYFCASSPHGNSPLHFGNGTRLTVT.